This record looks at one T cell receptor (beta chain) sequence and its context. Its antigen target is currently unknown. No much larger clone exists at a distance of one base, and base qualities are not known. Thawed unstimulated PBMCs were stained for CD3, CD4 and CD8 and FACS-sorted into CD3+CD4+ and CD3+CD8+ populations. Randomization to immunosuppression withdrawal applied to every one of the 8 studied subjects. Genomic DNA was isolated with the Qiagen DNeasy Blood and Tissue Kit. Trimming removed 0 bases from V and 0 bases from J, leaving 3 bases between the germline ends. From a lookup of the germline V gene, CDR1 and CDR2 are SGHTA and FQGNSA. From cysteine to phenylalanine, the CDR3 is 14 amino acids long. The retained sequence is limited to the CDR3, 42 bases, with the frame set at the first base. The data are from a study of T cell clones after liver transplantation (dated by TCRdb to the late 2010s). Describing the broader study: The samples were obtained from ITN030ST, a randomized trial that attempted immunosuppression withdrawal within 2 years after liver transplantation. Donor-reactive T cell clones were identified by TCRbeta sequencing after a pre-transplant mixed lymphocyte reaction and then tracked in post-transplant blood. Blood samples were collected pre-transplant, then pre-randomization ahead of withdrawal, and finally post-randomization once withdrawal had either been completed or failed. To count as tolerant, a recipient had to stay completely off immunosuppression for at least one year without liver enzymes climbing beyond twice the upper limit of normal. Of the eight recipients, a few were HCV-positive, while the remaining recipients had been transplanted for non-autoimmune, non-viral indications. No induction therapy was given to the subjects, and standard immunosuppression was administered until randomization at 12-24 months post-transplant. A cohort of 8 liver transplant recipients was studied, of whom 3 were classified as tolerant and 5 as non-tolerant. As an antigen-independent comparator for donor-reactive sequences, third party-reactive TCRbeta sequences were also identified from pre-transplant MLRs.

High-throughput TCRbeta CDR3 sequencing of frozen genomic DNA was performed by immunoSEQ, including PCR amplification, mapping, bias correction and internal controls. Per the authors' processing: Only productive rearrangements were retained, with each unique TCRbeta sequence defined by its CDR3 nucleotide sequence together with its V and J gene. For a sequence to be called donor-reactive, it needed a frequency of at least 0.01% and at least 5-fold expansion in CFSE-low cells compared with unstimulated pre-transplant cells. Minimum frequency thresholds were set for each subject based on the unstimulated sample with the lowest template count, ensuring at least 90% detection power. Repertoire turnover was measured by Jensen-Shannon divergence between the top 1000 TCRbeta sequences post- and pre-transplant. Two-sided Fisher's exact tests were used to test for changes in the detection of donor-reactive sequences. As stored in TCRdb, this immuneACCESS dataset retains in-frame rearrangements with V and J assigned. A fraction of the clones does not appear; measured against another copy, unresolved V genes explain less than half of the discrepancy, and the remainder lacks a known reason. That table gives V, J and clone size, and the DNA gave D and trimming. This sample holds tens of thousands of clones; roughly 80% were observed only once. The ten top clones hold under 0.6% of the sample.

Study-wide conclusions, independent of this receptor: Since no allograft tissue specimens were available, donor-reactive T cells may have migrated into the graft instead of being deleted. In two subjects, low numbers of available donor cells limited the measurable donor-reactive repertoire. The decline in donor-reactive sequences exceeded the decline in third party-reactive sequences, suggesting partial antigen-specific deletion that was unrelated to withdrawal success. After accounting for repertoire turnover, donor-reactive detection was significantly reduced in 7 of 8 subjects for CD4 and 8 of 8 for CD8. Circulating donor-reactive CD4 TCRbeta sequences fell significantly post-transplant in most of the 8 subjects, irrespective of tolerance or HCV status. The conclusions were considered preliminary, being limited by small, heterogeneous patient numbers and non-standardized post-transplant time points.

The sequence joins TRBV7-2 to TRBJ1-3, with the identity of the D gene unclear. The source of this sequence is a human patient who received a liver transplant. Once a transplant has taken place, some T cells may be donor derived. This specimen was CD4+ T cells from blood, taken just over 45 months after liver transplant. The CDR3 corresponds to CASSLAVSGNTIYF. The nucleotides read TGTGCCAGCAGCTTAGCAGTCTCTGGAAACACCATATATTTT.